This TCR beta chain comes out of a study of T cell repertoires in cytomegalovirus infection. In the study overall: It was the public TCR beta signatures that indicated both CMV infection and matching HLA type.

This CDR3 region has 13 residues. V gave up 4 bases and J gave up 8 bases; unmatched junction bases: 7. Germline V gene lookup returns CDR1 SQVTM and CDR2 ANQGSEA. TCRdb independently ran MiXCR on the reads; one entry per CDR3 protein. The sample includes hundreds of thousands of distinct CDR3 sequences, 22% seen only once; the top ten take 18%. As concerns this clonotype: Its matching antigen is unknown.

Study-level points and caveats: Cumulative public TCR beta family frequency identified carriers of CMV plus the relevant HLA. The study found HLA-C-restricted CMV-specific TCR beta clonotypes dominating the ex vivo response.

The source of this sequence is a human donor in good health (CMV status not recorded). Some clones in this sample may be carry-over from other donors' samples. Sequencing was done on a sample of CD8+ T cells from PBMCs. The rearrangement uses TRBV29-1 and TRBJ1-2; 10 nucleotides align to TRBD1. CDR3 protein: CSVGTGGSEGYTF. Written as DNA, the CDR3 is TGCAGCGTTGGGACAGGGGGTTCGGAGGGCTACACCTTC.